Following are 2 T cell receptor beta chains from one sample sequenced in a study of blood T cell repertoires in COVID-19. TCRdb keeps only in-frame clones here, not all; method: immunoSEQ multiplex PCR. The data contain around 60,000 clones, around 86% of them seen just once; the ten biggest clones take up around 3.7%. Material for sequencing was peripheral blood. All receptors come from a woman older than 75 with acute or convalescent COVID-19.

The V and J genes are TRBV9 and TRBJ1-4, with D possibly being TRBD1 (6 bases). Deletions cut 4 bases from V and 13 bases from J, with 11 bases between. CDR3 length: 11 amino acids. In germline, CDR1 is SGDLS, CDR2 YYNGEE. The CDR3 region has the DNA TGTGCCAGCAGCTCCCAGGGGCGACTGTTTTTT. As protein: CASSSQGRLFF. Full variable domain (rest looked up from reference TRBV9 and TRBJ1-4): DSGVTQTPKHLITATGQRVTLRCSPRSGDLSVYWYQQSLDQGLQFLIQYYNGEERAKGNILERFSAQQFPDLHSELNLSSLELGDSALYFCASSSQGRLFFGSGTQLSVL.

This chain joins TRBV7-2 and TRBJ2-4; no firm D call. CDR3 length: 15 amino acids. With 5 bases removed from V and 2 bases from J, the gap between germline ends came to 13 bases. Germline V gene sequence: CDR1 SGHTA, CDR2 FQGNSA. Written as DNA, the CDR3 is TGTGCCAGCAGCACCCCCGAGAAAACCAAAAACATTCAGTACTTC. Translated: CASSTPEKTKNIQYF.